What follows are 3 T cell receptor beta chains derived from one specimen sequenced in a study of blood T cell repertoires in COVID-19. Clones were read by immunoSEQ multiplex PCR, and TCRdb kept only the in-frame ones, dropping some. Of 50,000 or so clones in the sample, 90% were seen once. The sample comprised peripheral blood. The source is an elderly woman with acute or convalescent COVID-19.

The J gene is TRBJ1-5, the V gene TRBV19; the D gene is possibly TRBD1 (5 bases). The ends were cut back, 3 bases at V and 2 bases at J, with 11 bases in the middle. The CDR3 sequence is 15 residues long. CDR1 and CDR2 (germline): LNHDA, SQIVND (reference sequence). Here the CDR3 reads CASSIMGRGNQPQHF. The CDR3 region has the DNA TGTGCCAGTAGTATCATGGGGCGCGGCAATCAGCCCCAGCATTTT. Drawing the rest from reference TRBV19 and TRBJ1-5, the complete variable domain is DGGITQSPKYLFRKEGQNVTLSCEQNLNHDAMYWYRQDPGQGLRLIYYSQIVNDFQKGDIAEGYSVSREKKESFPLTVTSAQKNPTAFYLCASSIMGRGNQPQHFGDGTRLSIL.

The chain links TRBV5-1 to TRBJ2-7; a possible D gene is TRBD2 (6 bases). The V and J ends lost 0 bases and 2 bases respectively, with 9 bases between them. Germline V gives CDR1 SGHRS, CDR2 YFSETQ. The length of the CDR3 is 14 residues. The CDR3 DNA sequence: TGCGCCAGCAGCTTGGATCCGGGGGCCTACGAGCAGTACTTC. Protein product: CASSLDPGAYEQYF.

J is TRBJ1-4 and V is TRBV30, with a tentative D call TRBD1 (5 bases). The germline V gene has CDR1 GTSNPN and CDR2 SVGIG (reference sequence). V lost 7 bases, J lost 5 bases, and 11 bases lay in between. This CDR3 has 12 residues. The CDR3 DNA reads as TGTGCCTCGGGGACTGGGAATGAAAAACTGTTTTTT. Translating it yields CASGTGNEKLFF.